This T cell receptor beta chain was identified during a study of shared clonotypes between healthy human individuals. Cells designated naive CD8 were CD45RO-negative and were positively selected for CCR7, with terminally differentiated effector memory CD45RA+ cells excluded. The CDR3 extends over 17 amino acids. CDR1 is WNHNN and CDR2 is SYGVQD in the germline V gene (reference sequence). Losses at the gene ends were 11 bases for V and 0 bases for J; bases not matched to a gene: 13. This table comes from immunoSEQ multiplex PCR, and its TCRdb copy is limited to in-frame clones, with some not included. This table has about 820,000 clones, over 90% appearing once.

Sequencing was done on a sample of naive CD8+ T cells sorted from blood. The receptor comes from a man aged 30 to 39 in good health. V and J are TRBV10-1 and TRBJ2-6, with 7 bases that match TRBD2. The chain's CDR3 is CAEDTEAGVSGANVLTF. CDR3 in DNA: TGCGCCGAGGATACGGAGGCGGGGGTCTCTGGGGCCAACGTCCTGACTTTC.